This T cell receptor beta chain was captured by sequencing in a study of cytomegalovirus exposure and HLA in healthy donors. Study observations and caveats: Whilst most TCR sequences proved rare, a subset of public TCRs occurred across many donors. The study listed 150 to 200 cytomegalovirus-associated TCR beta chains. A few of the chains that were CMV-associated were confirmed in vitro to be specific for CMV antigens. First-cohort TCR clusters tended to co-occur in the approximately 130 validation repertoires, a later analysis found.

The CDR3 extends over 14 amino acids. Germline values: CDR1 SGHTA, CDR2 FQGNSA. V lost 1 base to trimming and J lost 4 bases, with 11 bases between them. Only in-frame clones appear in the TCRdb table, and some are missing; sequencing was by immunoSEQ multiplex PCR. Of 120,000 to 150,000 clones in the sample, 80% to 90% are singletons; the top ten hold about 2.7%. In the case of this clone: The antigen is unknown.

This chain links TRBV7-2 with TRBJ2-7; possibly TRBD2 for D (7 bases). The specimen was PBMCs. The receptor was derived from a young man in good health and CMV-seronegative. The CDR3 DNA sequence: TGTGCCAGCAGCTTAGAGGGGGGGAATTACGAGCAGTACTTC. Its translation: CASSLEGGNYEQYF.